A single sample gave rise to the 32 T cell receptor beta chains below, sequenced in a study of shared clonotypes between healthy human individuals. Data came from immunoSEQ multiplex PCR; TCRdb stores just in-frame clones and leaves some out. The profile covers approximately 2,300,000 clones, with around 90% appearing a single time and 0.37% taken by the ten largest. The sample taken for sequencing was naive CD4+ T cells from PBMCs. The subset: CD45RA+ positively selected. The receptor set was obtained from a young man in good health. Some clones in this sample may be carry-over from other donors' samples.

J is TRBJ2-7 and V is TRBV5-6, with D maybe TRBD2 (5 bases). The CDR3 length is 14 residues. Germline values: CDR1 SGHDT, CDR2 YYEEEE. V was pared by 0 bases and J by 3 bases, with 10 bases between. CDR3 sequence: CASSLAPGLYEQYF. In DNA form, the CDR3 reads TGTGCCAGCAGCTTGGCCCCAGGACTCTACGAGCAGTACTTC.

The chain's CDR3 is CASSSTGASNEKLFF. In DNA, the CDR3 is TGTGCCAGCAGTTCCACAGGGGCGTCGAATGAAAAACTGTTTTTT. The J gene is TRBJ1-4, the V gene TRBV28; 7 bases line up with TRBD1. This CDR3 contains 15 residues. Germline loops: CDR1 MDHEN, CDR2 SYDVKM. V lost 4 bases, J lost 5 bases, and 7 bases stayed unmatched.

The rearrangement links TRBV27 to TRBJ2-7; no clear D gene. The germline V gene has CDR1 MNHEY and CDR2 SMNVEV (reference sequence). CDR3 length equals 15 residues. V was trimmed by 4 bases and J by 3 bases, leaving 16 bases between them. The CDR3 is CASSSPLKGFYEQYF. CDR3 DNA: TGTGCCAGCAGTTCCCCTTTGAAGGGATTCTACGAGCAGTACTTC.

The chain links TRBV29-1 to TRBJ1-2; no clear D gene. This CDR3 region has 13 residues. CDR1 is SQVTM, CDR2 ANQGSEA, per germline. Between the trimmed V and J ends, which lost 3 bases and 0 bases, there was a span of 8 bases. The CDR3, as DNA: TGCAGCGTTGACAGTAGTTCTAACTATGGCTACACCTTC. Its translation: CSVDSSSNYGYTF.

V gene TRBV10-3 combines with J gene TRBJ1-5; the D gene is possibly TRBD1 (5 bases). The CDR3 loop spans 13 amino acids. Germline CDR1 reads ENHRY; CDR2 reads SYGVKD. V shed 11 bases and J shed 0 bases, with 11 bases lying between them. For the CDR3, the DNA is TGTGCCGGGGGGGACCATAGCAATCAGCCCCAGCATTTT. Its protein product is CAGGDHSNQPQHF.

The rearrangement uses TRBV5-8 and TRBJ1-2; D remains ambiguous. V was shortened by 1 base and J by 2 bases, with 6 bases between the two germline ends. The CDR3 sequence is 13 residues long. Germline values: CDR1 SGHTS, CDR2 YDEGEE. The CDR3 spells CASSLLTNYGYTF. DNA of the CDR3: TGTGCCAGCAGCTTGCTCACCAACTATGGCTACACCTTC.

The CDR3 protein is CASSRTPAYEQYF. The CDR3 region has the DNA TGTGCCAGCAGCCGGACCCCCGCCTACGAGCAGTACTTC. The V gene is TRBV6-5, the J gene TRBJ2-7; D is ambiguous. The CDR3 totals 13 residues. Looked up from germline, CDR1 is MNHEY and CDR2 is SVGAGI. Trimming shortened V by 6 bases and J by 2 bases, and 11 bases separated the two germline ends.

V gene TRBV29-1 combines with J gene TRBJ2-7, with 8 bases identical to TRBD2. Germline lookup yields CDR1 SQVTM and CDR2 ANQGSEA. Unmatched junction bases numbered 5, after V lost 4 bases and J lost 3 bases. The CDR3 contains 13 residues. This chain's CDR3 is CSVGSGTGYEQYF. The DNA of the CDR3 is TGCAGCGTTGGTAGCGGGACCGGCTACGAGCAGTACTTC.

The rearrangement joins TRBV7-8 to TRBJ2-2; D gene ambiguous. The CDR3 length is 14 residues. Trimming removed 7 bases from V and 2 bases from J, with 11 bases in between. CDR1 is SGHVS and CDR2 is FQNEAQ in the germline V gene. CDR3 sequence reads: CASKRTVNTGELFF. CDR3 coding DNA: TGTGCCAGCAAGCGAACTGTCAACACCGGGGAGCTGTTTTTT. The full variable domain, in which reference TRBV7-8 and TRBJ2-2 provide the parts outside the CDR3, is GAGVSQSPRYKVAKRGQDVALRCDPISGHVSLFWYQQALGQGPEFLTYFQNEAQLDKSGLPSDRFFAERPEGSVSTLKIQRTQQEDSAVYLCASKRTVNTGELFFGEGSRLTVL.

The rearrangement joins TRBV9 to TRBJ2-3; TRBD1 matches 8 bases. In germline, CDR1 is SGDLS, CDR2 YYNGEE. The CDR3 is 13 amino acids. V lost 4 bases to trimming and J lost 5 bases; unmatched junction nucleotides: 3. The CDR3 DNA reads TGTGCCAGCAGCAAGACAGGGGTAGATACGCAGTATTTT. This encodes CASSKTGVDTQYF. Drawing the rest from reference TRBV9 and TRBJ2-3, the complete variable domain is DSGVTQTPKHLITATGQRVTLRCSPRSGDLSVYWYQQSLDQGLQFLIQYYNGEERAKGNILERFSAQQFPDLHSELNLSSLELGDSALYFCASSKTGVDTQYFGPGTRLTVL.

This chain uses TRBV5-4 with TRBJ1-3; D not certain. The CDR3 has 14 residues. Germline V CDR1 and CDR2: SGHNT, YYREEE (reference sequence). V lost 5 bases, J lost 1 base, and 10 bases lay in between. The CDR3 bases are TGTGCCAGCAGAGGATCGGATTCTGGAAACACCATATATTTT. This codes for CASRGSDSGNTIYF.

V and J are TRBV5-1 and TRBJ1-3, with a tentative D call TRBD1 (5 bases). CDR1 SGHRS and CDR2 YFSETQ come from the germline V gene. The CDR3 covers 15 residues. V shed 0 bases and J shed 8 bases, with 15 bases lying between them. CDR3 protein: CASSLAAGWDDTIYF. CDR3 DNA: TGCGCCAGCAGCTTGGCCGCAGGGTGGGATGACACCATATATTTT.

V and J are TRBV19 and TRBJ2-5; D may be TRBD1 (5 bases). The CDR3 has 12 amino acids. Germline CDR1 and CDR2: LNHDA and SQIVND (reference sequence). V lost 10 bases and J lost 5, with 14 bases in between. The CDR3 loop reads CATTGPGETQYF. In nucleotides, the CDR3 is TGTGCCACCACAGGTCCGGGTGAGACCCAGTACTTC.

V is TRBV11-2 and J is TRBJ2-7; 8 bases map to TRBD1. Germline V CDR1 and CDR2: SGHAT, FQNNGV. J gave up 6 bases and V 4 bases, and 8 bases lay outside the gene matches. This CDR3 region has 14 residues. The chain's CDR3 is CASSWGRGQVEQYF. The CDR3 DNA sequence: TGTGCCAGCAGCTGGGGCAGGGGGCAGGTCGAGCAGTACTTC.

This chain joins TRBV10-3 and TRBJ2-3; weak D call: TRBD2 (6 bases). Trimming took 4 bases from V and 0 from J, leaving 11 bases between them. Germline CDR1 reads ENHRY; CDR2 reads SYGVKD. The CDR3 is 15 residues long. CDR3 amino acids: CAISVGSGSTDTQYF. As DNA, the CDR3 is TGTGCCATCAGTGTAGGTAGCGGTAGCACAGATACGCAGTATTTT.

The rearrangement links TRBV4-3 to TRBJ2-1, with TRBD2 as a possible D gene (6 bases). The length of the CDR3 is 16 residues. V lost 3 bases and J lost 0, with 12 bases in between. CDR1 and CDR2 (germline): LGHNA, YSLEER. The CDR3 region is CASSQLAVASYNEQFF. The CDR3 coding sequence is TGCGCCAGCAGCCAGTTAGCGGTGGCCTCCTACAATGAGCAGTTCTTC.

This clone was seen a few times. This sample also contains other DNA sequences that code for the same CDR3. The chain uses TRBV28 and TRBJ2-3; D unresolved. In germline, CDR1 is MDHEN, CDR2 SYDVKM. Trimming shortened V by 5 bases and J by 2 bases, and 5 bases separated the two germline ends. CDR3 size: 12 residues. CDR3 protein: CASSPTTDTQYF. CDR3 DNA: TGTGCCAGCAGTCCCACCACAGATACGCAGTATTTT.

Points on this clone: Within the sample, other DNA sequences also encode this same CDR3. CDR3 sequence: CAWSTSSDTQYF. For the CDR3, the DNA is TGTGCCTGGAGCACTAGTAGTGATACGCAGTATTTT. V is TRBV30 and J is TRBJ2-3; possibly TRBD2 for D (5 bases). Germline V gene lookup returns CDR1 GTSNPN and CDR2 SVGIG (reference sequence). The CDR3 has 12 amino acids. Trimming shortened V by 3 bases and J by 6 bases, and 10 bases separated the two germline ends.

This rearrangement joins TRBV28 to TRBJ2-2, with 9 bases lining up with TRBD1. The length of the CDR3 is 17 residues. Germline CDR1 reads MDHEN; CDR2 reads SYDVKM. Trimming at V came to 7 bases and at J to 0 bases, leaving 9 bases not matched to a gene. CDR3 coding DNA: TGTGCCAGCAATGGGTTTAGGACAGGGGCGAACACCGGGGAGCTGTTTTTT. Translating gives CASNGFRTGANTGELFF.

This clone has only a few counts. Additional DNA sequences in this sample encode the identical CDR3. This rearrangement joins TRBV7-9 to TRBJ1-3; 7 nucleotides agree with TRBD1. The CDR3 extends over 16 amino acids. Germline loops: CDR1 SEHNR, CDR2 FQNEAQ (reference sequence). The junction had 2 bases not matched to a gene; V was cut back by 0 bases and J by 0 bases. DNA of the CDR3: TGTGCCAGCAGCTTAGCGGGGACAGTCTCTGGAAACACCATATATTTT. This codes for CASSLAGTVSGNTIYF.

This chain uses TRBV28 with TRBJ2-2; the D call may be TRBD1 or TRBD2 (5 bases each). V lost 10 bases and J 4 bases, leaving 19 bases between the germline ends. This CDR3 region has 15 residues. Per the germline V gene, CDR1 is MDHEN and CDR2 is SYDVKM. In nucleotides, the CDR3 is TGTGCCACCTCGCGCCGGGACCTTACCACCGGGGAGCTGTTTTTT. It translates to CATSRRDLTTGELFF. Looking up the rest from reference TRBV28 and TRBJ2-2 gives the full variable domain: DVKVTQSSRYLVKRTGEKVFLECVQDMDHENMFWYRQDPGLGLRLIYFSYDVKMKEKGDIPEGYSVSREKKERFSLILESASTNQTSMYLCATSRRDLTTGELFFGEGSRLTVL.

The V call is TRBV5-1, the J call TRBJ1-1; 8 bases fit TRBD1. Per germline, CDR1 SGHRS and CDR2 YFSETQ. This CDR3 has 16 residues. The V gene end was trimmed by 4 bases and the J gene end by 2 bases; junction bases not matched to a gene: 10. The DNA of the CDR3 is TGCGCCAGCAGCCCGGGCCCGGGACAGGAAAACACTGAAGCTTTCTTT. This sequence encodes CASSPGPGQENTEAFF.

Notes on this clone: Its ends do not fully match the called genes, so a read error is possible. V usage is TRBV11-2 and J usage is TRBJ2-1; D ambiguous. The length of the CDR3 is 11 residues. The V gene's germline CDR1 is SGHAT and CDR2 FQNNGV. The CDR3, as DNA: TGTGCCAGCAGATTAGTCAATGAGCAGTTCTTC. It codes for CASRLVNEQFF.

The V gene is TRBV5-8, the J gene TRBJ2-2; no definite D call. V was trimmed by 2 bases and J by 4 bases, leaving 9 bases between them. There are 14 residues in the CDR3. CDR1 is SGHTS, CDR2 YDEGEE, per germline. CDR3 nucleotide sequence: TGTGCCAGCAGCTTTAGTGGATCCACCGGGGAGCTGTTTTTT. Protein product: CASSFSGSTGELFF.

V gene TRBV28 combines with J gene TRBJ1-2, with 12 bases matching TRBD1. Germline V lookup: CDR1 MDHEN, CDR2 SYDVKM. V was pared by 6 bases and J by 4 bases, with 6 bases of the junction left unmatched. The CDR3 runs 15 residues. CDR3 in amino acids: CASRGTGGVGYGYTF. In DNA, the CDR3 is TGTGCCAGCAGGGGGACAGGGGGCGTTGGCTATGGCTACACCTTC.

This sequence joins TRBV5-4 and TRBJ2-7, with D possibly matching TRBD1 (5 bases). The V end lost 0 bases, the J end lost 7 bases, and 11 bases lay between the germline ends. This CDR3 contains 13 residues. Germline CDR1 and CDR2: SGHNT and YYREEE (reference sequence). The CDR3 region has the DNA TGTGCCAGCAGCTTGGTAAGGGGCGAAGAGCAGTACTTC. Translation gives CASSLVRGEEQYF. Full variable domain (rest looked up from reference TRBV5-4 and TRBJ2-7): ETGVTQSPTHLIKTRGQQVTLRCSSQSGHNTVSWYQQALGQGPQFIFQYYREEENGRGNFPPRFSGLQFPNYSSELNVNALELDDSALYLCASSLVRGEEQYFGPGTRLTVT.

V is TRBV7-8 and J is TRBJ1-4; D is unclear. The CDR3 runs to 15 residues. Between the trimmed V and J ends, which lost 4 bases and 0 bases, there was a span of 9 bases. Germline V gene lookup returns CDR1 SGHVS and CDR2 FQNEAQ. CDR3 protein: CASSSRAATNEKLFF. In DNA form, the CDR3 reads TGTGCCAGCAGCTCTAGGGCTGCAACTAATGAAAAACTGTTTTTT.

This clone was seen a few times. This chain uses TRBV18 with TRBJ1-1; the D gene is possibly TRBD1 (6 bases). The ends were cut back, 2 bases at V and 7 bases at J, with 11 bases in the middle. The CDR3 loop spans 13 amino acids. Germline V gene data show CDR1 as KGHSH and CDR2 as LQKENI. The CDR3: CASSPGGQLEAFF. The CDR3 DNA follows: TGTGCCAGCTCACCAGGTGGACAGCTTGAAGCTTTCTTT.

Note on this clone: Other nucleotide sequences from this sample produce the same CDR3. The chain recombines TRBV18 with TRBJ2-7; D is undetermined. Germline lookup yields CDR1 KGHSH and CDR2 LQKENI. V gave up 3 bases and J gave up 0 bases, with 9 bases separating them. This CDR3 spans 14 amino acids. The CDR3 sequence: CASSPGRSSYEQYF. The CDR3 DNA is TGTGCCAGCTCACCGGGCAGAAGCTCCTACGAGCAGTACTTC.

Here the CDR3 DNA reads TGTGCCAGCAGCGGGACTAGCGGGCCCTACGAGCAGTACTTC. This gives the protein CASSGTSGPYEQYF. This chain links TRBV9 with TRBJ2-7, with 11 bases fitting TRBD2. The CDR3 runs to 14 residues. Germline V gene lookup returns CDR1 SGDLS and CDR2 YYNGEE. The V and J ends lost 3 bases and 2 bases, in that order; junction bases with no gene match: 1.

The chain joins TRBV6-6 to TRBJ2-5; D remains unclear. The germline CDR1 and CDR2 sequences are MNHNY and SVGAGI (reference sequence). Trimming removed 3 bases at V and 4 bases at J, with 9 bases between. The CDR3 loop spans 13 amino acids. Written as DNA, the CDR3 is TGTGCCAGCAGTTATTATTCGGGAGAGACCCAGTACTTC. Its protein is CASSYYSGETQYF.

The rearrangement joins TRBV30 to TRBJ1-6; no clear D. Trimming shortened V by 3 bases and J by 10 bases, and 13 bases separated the two germline ends. The CDR3 loop spans 13 amino acids. Germline V gene sequence: CDR1 GTSNPN, CDR2 SVGIG (reference sequence). CDR3: CAWRQLNYSPLHF. The DNA for the CDR3 is TGTGCCTGGAGACAGCTGAATTACTCACCCCTCCACTTT. The full variable domain, its missing parts supplied by reference TRBV30 and TRBJ1-6, is SQTIHQWPATLVQPVGSPLSLECTVEGTSNPNLYWYRQAAGRGLQLLFYSVGIGQISSEVPQNLSASRPQDRQFILSSKKLLLSDSGFYLCAWRQLNYSPLHFGNGTRLTVT.